This record looks at one T cell receptor (beta chain) sequence and its context. This sample was included in a study of cytomegalovirus exposure and HLA in healthy donors. Use of 60 Vbeta and 13 Jbeta primers characterized the PCR. TCRdb's copy holds only in-frame clones and misses some; the assay was immunoSEQ multiplex PCR. The sample holds approximately 110,000 clones, 81% seen once. The CDR3 consists of 14 residues. V lost 4 bases, J lost 2 bases, and 9 bases lay in between. Germline V gives CDR1 SNHLY, CDR2 FYNNEI. The chain employs TRBV2 and TRBJ1-3; D remains unclear. Input material: PBMCs. The source of this sequence is a woman in her 30s in good health and CMV-seronegative. The CDR3 region is CASSVGGAGNTIYF. CDR3 sequence (DNA): TGTGCCAGCAGTGTAGGAGGCGCTGGAAACACCATATATTTT.